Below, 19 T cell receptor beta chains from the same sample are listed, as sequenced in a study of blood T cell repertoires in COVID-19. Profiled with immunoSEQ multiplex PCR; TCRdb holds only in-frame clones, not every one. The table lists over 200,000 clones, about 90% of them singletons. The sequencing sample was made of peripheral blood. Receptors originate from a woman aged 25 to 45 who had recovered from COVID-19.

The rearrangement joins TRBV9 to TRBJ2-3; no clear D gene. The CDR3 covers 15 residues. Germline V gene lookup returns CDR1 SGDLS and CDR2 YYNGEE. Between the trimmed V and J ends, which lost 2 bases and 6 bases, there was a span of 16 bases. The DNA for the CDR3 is TGTGCCAGCAGCGTGGGCCCCCTGGTGGGCGATACGCAGTATTTT. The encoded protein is CASSVGPLVGDTQYF.

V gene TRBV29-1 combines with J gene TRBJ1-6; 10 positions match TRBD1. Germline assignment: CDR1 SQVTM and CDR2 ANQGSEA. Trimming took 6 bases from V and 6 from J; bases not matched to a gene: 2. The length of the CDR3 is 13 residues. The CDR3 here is CSVRQGANSPLHF. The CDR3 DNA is TGCAGCGTGCGACAGGGGGCTAATTCACCCCTCCACTTT.

CDR3 residues: CSVVVEDQETQYF. The CDR3 DNA reads TGCAGCGTCGTTGTGGAGGACCAAGAGACCCAGTACTTC. V is TRBV29-1 and J is TRBJ2-5; possibly TRBD2 for D (5 bases). The CDR3 runs to 13 residues. Germline-derived CDR1 and CDR2 are SQVTM and ANQGSEA. The V gene lost 6 bases and the J gene lost 0 bases, with 11 bases spanning the gap. Complete variable domain (other parts from reference TRBV29-1 and TRBJ2-5): SAVISQKPSRDICQRGTSLTIQCQVDSQVTMMFWYRQQPGQSLTLIATANQGSEATYESGFVIDKFPISRPNLTFSTLTVSNMSPEDSSIYLCSVVVEDQETQYFGPGTRLLVL.

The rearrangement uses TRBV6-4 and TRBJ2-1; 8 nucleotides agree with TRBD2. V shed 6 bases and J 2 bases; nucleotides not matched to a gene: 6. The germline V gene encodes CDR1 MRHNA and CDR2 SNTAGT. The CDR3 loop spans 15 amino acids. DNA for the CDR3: TGTGCCAGCAGGCCGCGTAGCGGGGCCTACAATGAGCAGTTCTTC. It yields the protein CASRPRSGAYNEQFF.

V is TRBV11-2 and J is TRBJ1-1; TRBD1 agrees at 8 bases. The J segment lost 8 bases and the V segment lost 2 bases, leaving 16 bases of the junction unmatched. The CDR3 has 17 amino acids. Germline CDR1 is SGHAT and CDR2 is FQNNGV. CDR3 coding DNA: TGTGCCAGCAGCTTAAAGCGCGGGACAGGTTTTTACCGCGAAGCTTTCTTT. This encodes CASSLKRGTGFYREAFF. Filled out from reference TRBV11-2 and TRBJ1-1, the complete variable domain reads EAGVAQSPRYKIIEKRQSVAFWCNPISGHATLYWYQQILGQGPKLLIQFQNNGVVDDSQLPKDRFSAERLKGVDSTLKIQPAKLEDSAVYLCASSLKRGTGFYREAFFGQGTRLTVV.

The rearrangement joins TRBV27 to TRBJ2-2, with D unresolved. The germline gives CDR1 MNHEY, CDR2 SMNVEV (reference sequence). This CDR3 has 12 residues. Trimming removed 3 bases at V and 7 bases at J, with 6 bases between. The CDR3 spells CASSFEVGELFF. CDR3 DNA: TGTGCCAGCAGTTTTGAGGTCGGGGAGCTGTTTTTT.

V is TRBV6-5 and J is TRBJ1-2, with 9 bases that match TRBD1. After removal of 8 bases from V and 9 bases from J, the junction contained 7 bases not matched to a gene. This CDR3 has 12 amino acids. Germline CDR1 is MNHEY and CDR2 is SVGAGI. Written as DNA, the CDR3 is TGTGCCAGCTCAAGACAGGGGGGGAGCTACACCTTC. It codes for CASSRQGGSYTF.

DNA for the CDR3: TGTGCCAGCAGCTTGAGGGACAGTCCCTACGAGCAGTACTTC. Its protein product is CASSLRDSPYEQYF. The V and J genes are TRBV5-4 and TRBJ2-7, with TRBD1 matching 7 bases. CDR3 length equals 14 residues. Per germline, CDR1 SGHNT and CDR2 YYREEE (reference sequence). V lost 1 base to trimming and J lost 2 bases; unmatched junction nucleotides: 3.

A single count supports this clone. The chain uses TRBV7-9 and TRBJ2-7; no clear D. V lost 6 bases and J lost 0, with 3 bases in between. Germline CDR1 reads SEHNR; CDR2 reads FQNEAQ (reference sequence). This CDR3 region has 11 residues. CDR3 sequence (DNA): TGTGCCAGCAGTATCTCCTACGAGCAGTACTTC. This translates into CASSISYEQYF.

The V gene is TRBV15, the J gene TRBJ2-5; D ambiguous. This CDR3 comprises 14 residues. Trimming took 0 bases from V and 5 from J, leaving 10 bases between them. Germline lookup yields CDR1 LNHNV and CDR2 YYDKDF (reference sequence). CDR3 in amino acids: CATSRDPTGETQYF. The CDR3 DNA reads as TGTGCCACCAGCAGAGATCCTACTGGTGAGACCCAGTACTTC.

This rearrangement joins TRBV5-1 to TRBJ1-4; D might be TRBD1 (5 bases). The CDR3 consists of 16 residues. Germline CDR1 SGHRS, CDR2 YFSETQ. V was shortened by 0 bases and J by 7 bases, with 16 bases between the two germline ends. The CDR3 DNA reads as TGCGCCAGCAGCTTGGGTGTCGGGCAGGGAGGTGAAAAACTGTTTTTT. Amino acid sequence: CASSLGVGQGGEKLFF. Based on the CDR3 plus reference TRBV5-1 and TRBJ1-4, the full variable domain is KAGVTQTPRYLIKTRGQQVTLSCSPISGHRSVSWYQQTPGQGLQFLFEYFSETQRNKGNFPGRFSGRQFSNSRSEMNVSTLELGDSALYLCASSLGVGQGGEKLFFGSGTQLSVL.

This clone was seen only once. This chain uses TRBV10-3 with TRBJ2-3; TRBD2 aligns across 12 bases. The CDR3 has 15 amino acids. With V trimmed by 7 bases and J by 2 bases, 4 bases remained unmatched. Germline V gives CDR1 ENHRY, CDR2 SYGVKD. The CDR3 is CAIKLAGGSTDTQYF. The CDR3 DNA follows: TGTGCCATCAAACTAGCGGGGGGTTCCACAGATACGCAGTATTTT.

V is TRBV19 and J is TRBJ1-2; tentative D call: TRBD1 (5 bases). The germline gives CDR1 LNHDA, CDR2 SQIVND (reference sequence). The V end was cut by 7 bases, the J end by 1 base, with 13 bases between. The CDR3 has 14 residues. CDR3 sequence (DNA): TGTGCCAGTAAAAGAGGGGACTTTAACTATGGCTACACCTTC. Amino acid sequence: CASKRGDFNYGYTF.

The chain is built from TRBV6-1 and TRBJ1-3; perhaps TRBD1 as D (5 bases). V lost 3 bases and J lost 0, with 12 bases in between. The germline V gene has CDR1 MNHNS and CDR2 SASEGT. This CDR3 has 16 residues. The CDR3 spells CASSDEEGRSGNTIYF. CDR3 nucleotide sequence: TGTGCCAGCAGTGATGAGGAGGGGCGCTCTGGAAACACCATATATTTT.

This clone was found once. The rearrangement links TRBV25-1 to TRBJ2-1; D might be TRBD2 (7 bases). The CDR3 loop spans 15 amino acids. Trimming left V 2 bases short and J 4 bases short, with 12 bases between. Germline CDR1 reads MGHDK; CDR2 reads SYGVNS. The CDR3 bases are TGTGCCAGCAGTGAAGGGGGGGCGACATACAATGAGCAGTTCTTC. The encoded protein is CASSEGGATYNEQFF.

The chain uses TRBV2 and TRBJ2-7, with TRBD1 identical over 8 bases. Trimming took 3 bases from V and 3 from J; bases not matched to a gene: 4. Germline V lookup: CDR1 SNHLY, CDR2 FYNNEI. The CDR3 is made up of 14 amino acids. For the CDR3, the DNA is TGTGCCAGCAGTGAGGTCGGACAGGGCTACGAGCAGTACTTC. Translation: CASSEVGQGYEQYF.

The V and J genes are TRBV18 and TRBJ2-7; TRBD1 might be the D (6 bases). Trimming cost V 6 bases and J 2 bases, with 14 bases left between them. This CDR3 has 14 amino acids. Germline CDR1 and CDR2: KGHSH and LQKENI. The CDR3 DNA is TGTGCCAGCTCTCCAACAGGGCATACCTACGAGCAGTACTTC. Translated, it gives CASSPTGHTYEQYF.

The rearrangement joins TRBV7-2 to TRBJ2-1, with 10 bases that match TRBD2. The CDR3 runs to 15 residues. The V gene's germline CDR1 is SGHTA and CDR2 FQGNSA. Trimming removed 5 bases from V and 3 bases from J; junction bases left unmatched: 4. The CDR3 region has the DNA TGTGCCAGCAGCAAACTAGCGGGGATCTACAATGAGCAGTTCTTC. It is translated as CASSKLAGIYNEQFF.

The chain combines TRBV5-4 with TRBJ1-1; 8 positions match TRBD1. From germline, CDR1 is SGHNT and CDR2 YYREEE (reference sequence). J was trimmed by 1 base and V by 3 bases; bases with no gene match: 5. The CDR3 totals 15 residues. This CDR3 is CASSYPGQGNTEAFF. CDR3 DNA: TGTGCCAGCAGCTACCCAGGACAGGGGAACACTGAAGCTTTCTTT.